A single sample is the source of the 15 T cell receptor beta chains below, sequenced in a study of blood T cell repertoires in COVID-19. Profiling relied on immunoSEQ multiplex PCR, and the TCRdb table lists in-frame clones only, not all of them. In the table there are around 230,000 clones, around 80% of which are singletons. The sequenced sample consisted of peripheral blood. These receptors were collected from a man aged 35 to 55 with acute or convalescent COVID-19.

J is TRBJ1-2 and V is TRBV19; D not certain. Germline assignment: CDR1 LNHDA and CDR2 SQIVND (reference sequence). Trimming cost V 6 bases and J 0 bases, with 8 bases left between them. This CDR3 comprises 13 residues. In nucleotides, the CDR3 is TGTGCCAGTAGACCGGGGTCTAACTATGGCTACACCTTC. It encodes CASRPGSNYGYTF. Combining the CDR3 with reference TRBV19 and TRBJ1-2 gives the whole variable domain DGGITQSPKYLFRKEGQNVTLSCEQNLNHDAMYWYRQDPGQGLRLIYYSQIVNDFQKGDIAEGYSVSREKKESFPLTVTSAQKNPTAFYLCASRPGSNYGYTFGSGTRLTVV.

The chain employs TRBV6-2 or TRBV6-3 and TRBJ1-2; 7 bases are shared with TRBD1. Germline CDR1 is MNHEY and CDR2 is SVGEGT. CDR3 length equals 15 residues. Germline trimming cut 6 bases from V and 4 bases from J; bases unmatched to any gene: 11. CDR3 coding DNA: TGTGCCAGCAGCCCTGGACAGGTCCCTCGCTATGGCTACACCTTC. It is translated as CASSPGQVPRYGYTF.

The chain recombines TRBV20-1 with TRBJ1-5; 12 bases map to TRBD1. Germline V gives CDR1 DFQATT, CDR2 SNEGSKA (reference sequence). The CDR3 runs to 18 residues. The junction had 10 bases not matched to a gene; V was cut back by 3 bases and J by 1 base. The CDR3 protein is CSASAGTGGPRSNQPQHF. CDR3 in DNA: TGCAGTGCTAGTGCCGGGACAGGGGGCCCAAGAAGCAATCAGCCCCAGCATTTT.

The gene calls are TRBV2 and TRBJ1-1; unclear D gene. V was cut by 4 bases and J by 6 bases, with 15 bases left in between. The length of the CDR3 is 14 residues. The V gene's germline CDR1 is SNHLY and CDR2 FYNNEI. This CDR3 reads CASSGTRLSAEAFF. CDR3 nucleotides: TGTGCCAGCAGTGGAACTCGGTTGAGCGCTGAAGCTTTCTTT.

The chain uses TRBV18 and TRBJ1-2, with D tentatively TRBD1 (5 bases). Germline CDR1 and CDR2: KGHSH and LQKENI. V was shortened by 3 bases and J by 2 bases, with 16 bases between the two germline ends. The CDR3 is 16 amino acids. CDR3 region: CASSPRAGGANYGYTF. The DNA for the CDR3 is TGTGCCAGCTCACCCCGGGCTGGAGGGGCGAACTATGGCTACACCTTC.

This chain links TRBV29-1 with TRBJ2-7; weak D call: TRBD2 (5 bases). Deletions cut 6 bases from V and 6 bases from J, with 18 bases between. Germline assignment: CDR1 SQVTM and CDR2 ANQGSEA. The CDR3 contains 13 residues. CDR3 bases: TGCAGCGTGTCCGTGACTGCCCGGGGCGAGCAGTACTTC. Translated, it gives CSVSVTARGEQYF.

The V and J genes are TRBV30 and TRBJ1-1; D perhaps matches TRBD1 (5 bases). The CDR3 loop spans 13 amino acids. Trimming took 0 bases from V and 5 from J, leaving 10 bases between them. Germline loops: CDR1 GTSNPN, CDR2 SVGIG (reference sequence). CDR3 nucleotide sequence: TGTGCCTGGAGTGTTACCGGACAAACTGAAGCTTTCTTT. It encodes CAWSVTGQTEAFF.

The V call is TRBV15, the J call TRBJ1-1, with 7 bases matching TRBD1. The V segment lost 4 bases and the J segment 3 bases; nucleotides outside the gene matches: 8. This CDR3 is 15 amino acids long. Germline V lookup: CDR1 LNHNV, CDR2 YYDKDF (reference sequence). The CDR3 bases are TGTGCCACCAGCAACATATACAGGGGTGACACTGAAGCTTTCTTT. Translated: CATSNIYRGDTEAFF.

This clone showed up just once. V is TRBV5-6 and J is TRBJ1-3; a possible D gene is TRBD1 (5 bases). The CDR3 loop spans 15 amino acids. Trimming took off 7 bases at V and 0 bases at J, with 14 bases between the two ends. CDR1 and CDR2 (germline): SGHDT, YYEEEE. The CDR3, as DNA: TGTGCCAGCTCCTGGGGGGGGACCTCTGGAAACACCATATATTTT. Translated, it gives CASSWGGTSGNTIYF.

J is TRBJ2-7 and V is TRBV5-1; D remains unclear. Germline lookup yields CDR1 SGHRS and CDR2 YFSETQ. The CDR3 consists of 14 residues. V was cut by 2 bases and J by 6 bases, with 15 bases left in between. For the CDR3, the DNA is TGCGCCAGCAGCTTCGGTAGCTCCGCTGCCGAGCAGTACTTC. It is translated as CASSFGSSAAEQYF. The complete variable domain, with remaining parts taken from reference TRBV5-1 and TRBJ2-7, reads KAGVTQTPRYLIKTRGQQVTLSCSPISGHRSVSWYQQTPGQGLQFLFEYFSETQRNKGNFPGRFSGRQFSNSRSEMNVSTLELGDSALYLCASSFGSSAAEQYFGPGTRLTVT.

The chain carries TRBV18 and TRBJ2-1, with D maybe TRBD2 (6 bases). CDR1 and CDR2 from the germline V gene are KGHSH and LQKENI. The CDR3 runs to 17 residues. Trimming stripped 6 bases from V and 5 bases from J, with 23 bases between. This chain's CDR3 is CASSPRGAAFSNNEQFF. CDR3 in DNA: TGTGCCAGCTCCCCCCGCGGGGCCGCTTTTTCTAACAATGAGCAGTTCTTC.

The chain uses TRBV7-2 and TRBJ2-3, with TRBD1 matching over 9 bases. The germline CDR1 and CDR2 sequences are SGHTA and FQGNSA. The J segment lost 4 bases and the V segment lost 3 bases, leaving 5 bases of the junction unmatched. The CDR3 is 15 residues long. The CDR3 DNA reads TGTGCCAGCAGCTTCACGACAGGGGGTGCAGATACGCAGTATTTT. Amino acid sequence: CASSFTTGGADTQYF. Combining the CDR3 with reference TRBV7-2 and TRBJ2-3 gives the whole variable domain GAGVSQSPSNKVTEKGKDVELRCDPISGHTALYWYRQSLGQGLEFLIYFQGNSAPDKSGLPSDRFSAERTGGSVSTLTIQRTQQEDSAVYLCASSFTTGGADTQYFGPGTRLTVL.

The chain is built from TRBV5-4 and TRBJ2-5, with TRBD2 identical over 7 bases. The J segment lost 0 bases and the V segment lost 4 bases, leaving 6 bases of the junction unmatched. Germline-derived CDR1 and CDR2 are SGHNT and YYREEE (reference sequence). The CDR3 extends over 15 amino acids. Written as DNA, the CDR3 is TGTGCCAGCAGCAGGGGACTACAGTACCAAGAGACCCAGTACTTC. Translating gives CASSRGLQYQETQYF.

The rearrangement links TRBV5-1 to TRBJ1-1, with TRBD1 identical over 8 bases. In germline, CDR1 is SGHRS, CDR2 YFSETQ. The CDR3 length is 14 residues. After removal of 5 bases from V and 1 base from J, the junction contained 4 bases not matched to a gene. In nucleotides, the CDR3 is TGCGCCAGCAGGCTGGGACAGGAGAACACTGAAGCTTTCTTT. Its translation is CASRLGQENTEAFF.

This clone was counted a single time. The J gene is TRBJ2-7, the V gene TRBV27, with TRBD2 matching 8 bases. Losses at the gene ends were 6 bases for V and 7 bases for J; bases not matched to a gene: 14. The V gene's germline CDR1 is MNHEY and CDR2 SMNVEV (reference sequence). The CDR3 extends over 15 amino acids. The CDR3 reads CASRKLAANELEQYF. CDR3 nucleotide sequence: TGTGCCAGCAGAAAACTAGCGGCGAATGAGTTAGAGCAGTACTTC.